This T cell receptor beta chain was sequenced in a study of blood T cells in healthy people across ages. A sample-barcoded 5' primer and a J-beta primer mix were used in a second PCR of about 6 to 11 cycles. TCRdb itself ran the 5' RACE reads through MiXCR, one entry per CDR3 protein. Counted here are over 600,000 distinct CDR3 sequences, more than 50% occurring once; the ten biggest clones make up under 30%. This CDR3 has 15 residues. Germline CDR1 is MGHRA and CDR2 is YSYEKL. The V end lost 0 bases, the J end lost 5 bases, and 13 bases lay between the germline ends. The chain combines TRBV4-1 with TRBJ2-5; no firm D call. The sequencing input was blood. The sequence derives from a man in his forties in good health. The CDR3 nucleotides read TGCGCCAGCAGCCAAGATCATCGACCGAGGGAGACCCAGTACTTC. It specifies CASSQDHRPRETQYF.